This T cell receptor beta chain was documented in a study of regulatory T cells in long-lasting Graves disease. iRepertoire HTBI primers and Arm-PCR of CDR3 regions built TCR beta libraries. TCRdb recomputed calls from the multiplex PCR reads with MiXCR, one row per CDR3 protein. Seen here are approximately 380,000 distinct CDR3 sequences, 20% observed once, and the top ten hold less than 25%. The table lists this clonotype with many counts. Its target is unknown. V was cut by 5 bases and J by 0 bases, with 11 bases left in between. This CDR3 comprises 14 residues. Per germline, CDR1 SEHNR and CDR2 FQNEAQ (reference sequence). Study conclusions and caveats: With some 2,700 shared public clonotypes, persistent patients exceeded new patients, who shared about a thousand.

Indicated time point: persistent/refractory GD, antithyroid drugs over 5 years with positive TRAb. PBMC RNA was the source of the TCR library. This chain connects TRBV7-9 to TRBJ2-7; the D is unclear. The receptor comes from a female donor with Graves disease. The sample consisted of peripheral blood mononuclear cells (PBMCs), taken when the disease was refractory, from a patient treated with antithyroid drugs. CDR3 sequence (DNA): TGTGCCAGCAGCCCAGACATAGGCTCCTACGAGCAGTACTTC. Protein sequence: CASSPDIGSYEQYF.